The source of this T cell receptor beta chain is a study of cytomegalovirus exposure and HLA in healthy donors. A multiplex PCR was run with 60 Vbeta primers and 13 Jbeta primers. Profiled with immunoSEQ multiplex PCR; TCRdb holds only in-frame clones, not every one. The data show about 90,000 clones, around 78% seen once. This clone was observed a few times. Antigen: not known. The germline V and J ends were trimmed by 1 base and 2 bases, with 12 bases remaining between them. This CDR3 comprises 16 residues. CDR1 MNHEY and CDR2 SMNVEV come from the germline V gene (reference sequence). Study results and caveats: Accurate HLA-A and HLA-B prediction from TCR beta sequences was reported for most subjects.

This receptor was obtained from a woman aged 40-49 years in good health and CMV-seropositive. Sequencing was done on a sample of PBMCs. The V gene is TRBV27, the J gene TRBJ1-5; D perhaps matches TRBD1 (5 bases). The CDR3, as DNA: TGTGCCAGCAGTTTATTACCTCCACAGGGCAATCAGCCCCAGCATTTT. Translating gives CASSLLPPQGNQPQHF.